This is a list of T cell receptor beta chains from one sample in a study of T-cell reconstitution after alpha-beta-depleted transplantation in children. TCRdb redid the calling of the PCR reads with MiXCR, one entry per CDR3 protein. The profile shows 60,000 to 100,000 distinct CDR3 sequences, 15% to 20% of them singletons. This sample comprised PBMCs, mostly from graft donor cells, obtained 360 days after TCRalphabeta/CD19-depleted stem cell transplant. The receptors were sampled from a male patient aged 2-10 years who had a stem cell transplant for acute lymphoblastic leukemia, so the T cells may come from the graft donor. The CDR3 runs from the conserved cysteine through the conserved F or W. The D gene is left open where the match is weak. Not every row has a clone size; where given, it reads once, few, many or a size class.

v_gene	abundance	d_gene	j_gene	CDR3aa	CDR3nt
TRBV5-1	few	NA	TRBJ2-7	CASSLGGTFARTSTYEQYF	TGCGCCAGCAGCTTGGGGGGGACTTTCGCCAGGACATCGACCTACGAGCAGTACTTC
TRBV25-1	NA	NA	TRBJ2-5	CASSELRRGQETQYF	TGTGCCAGCAGTGAATTGAGGAGGGGGCAAGAGACCCAGTACTTC
TRBV20-1	NA	TRBD1	TRBJ2-1	CSARGTGGYEQFF	TGCAGTGCTAGGGGGACAGGGGGGTATGAGCAGTTCTTC
TRBV12-3/TRBV12-4	few	NA	TRBJ2-7	CASGRSRVYEQYF	TGTGCCAGCGGGAGATCCAGGGTCTACGAGCAGTACTTC
TRBV7-9	few	TRBD1	TRBJ2-7	CASSHRDRGIYEQYF	TGTGCCAGCAGTCATCGGGACAGGGGCATCTACGAGCAGTACTTC
TRBV28	few	NA	TRBJ1-5	CASSFAEFHQPQHF	TGTGCCAGCAGTTTCGCCGAATTTCATCAGCCCCAGCATTTT
TRBV24-1	few	NA	TRBJ2-1	CATSDRRGNNEQFF	TGTGCCACCAGTGACCGCAGGGGCAACAATGAGCAGTTCTTC
TRBV11-2	few	TRBD2	TRBJ2-1	CASSHRTSGRVYEQFF	TGTGCCAGCAGCCACAGGACTAGCGGGAGAGTATATGAGCAGTTCTTC
TRBV11-2	many	NA	TRBJ2-4	CASSLNSGTKNIQYF	TGTGCCAGCAGCCTAAACTCGGGGACCAAAAACATTCAGTACTTC
TRBV6-6	NA	NA	TRBJ2-5	CASSYGETQYF	TGTGCCAGCAGTTACGGGGAGACCCAGTACTTC
TRBV5-1	many	NA	TRBJ2-7	CASSIDSTRSYYEQYF	TGCGCCAGCAGCATAGACTCGACCAGAAGTTACTACGAGCAGTACTTC
TRBV10-3	NA	TRBD2	TRBJ2-1	CAISDLGLPDNEQFF	TGTGCCATCAGCGATTTGGGACTACCCGACAATGAGCAGTTCTTC
TRBV11-2	NA	TRBD1	TRBJ1-2	CASSFRFSDRGTTYGYTF	TGTGCCAGCAGCTTTAGATTTTCTGACAGGGGGACTACTTATGGCTACACCTTC
TRBV3-1	NA	NA	TRBJ1-3	CASSQGRNTIYF	TGTGCCAGCAGCCAAGGCAGAAACACCATATATTTT
TRBV2	NA	NA	TRBJ1-6	CASSLDSYNSPLHF	TGTGCCAGCAGTCTAGACTCCTATAATTCACCCCTCCACTTT
TRBV5-1	medium-sized	NA	TRBJ2-3	CASSSSGTTPDTQYF	TGCGCCAGCAGCTCATCCGGGACAACCCCTGATACGCAGTATTTT
TRBV5-1	NA	TRBD2	TRBJ2-1	CASSLRTSGSNNEQFF	TGCGCCAGCAGCTTGAGGACTAGCGGGAGTAACAATGAGCAGTTCTTC
TRBV12-3/TRBV12-4	few	TRBD2	TRBJ2-3	CASNSADPGLAGGAYTQYF	TGTGCCAGCAATTCAGCGGACCCGGGGCTAGCGGGTGGGGCCTATACGCAGTATTTT
TRBV29-1	NA	NA	TRBJ1-1	CSCSPGRASTEAFF	TGCAGCTGCTCCCCGGGGAGGGCAAGCACTGAAGCTTTCTTT
TRBV5-1	NA	TRBD1	TRBJ2-4	CASSSQGAMAKNIQYF	TGCGCCAGCAGCTCCCAGGGGGCGATGGCCAAAAACATTCAGTACTTC
TRBV3-1	few	NA	TRBJ2-1	CASSRAPGQQRDEQFF	TGTGCCAGCAGCCGAGCACCGGGACAACAGAGGGATGAGCAGTTCTTC
TRBV12-3/TRBV12-4	NA	TRBD2	TRBJ2-7	CASSLERGYEQYF	TGTGCCAGCAGTTTAGAGCGGGGGTACGAGCAGTACTTC
TRBV5-1	NA	TRBD2	TRBJ2-7	CASSETSGSSYEQYF	TGCGCCAGCAGCGAAACTAGCGGGAGCTCCTACGAGCAGTACTTC
TRBV7-6	many	NA	TRBJ2-1	CASSPQGQSSYNEQFF	TGTGCCAGCAGCCCCCAGGGCCAAAGCTCCTACAATGAGCAGTTCTTC
TRBV12-3/TRBV12-4	NA	NA	TRBJ2-4	CASSTQVQGNIQYF	TGTGCCAGCAGTACCCAGGTACAGGGAAACATTCAGTACTTC
TRBV12-3/TRBV12-4	few	TRBD2	TRBJ2-1	CASSLMSSGSVQFF	TGTGCCAGCAGTTTAATGTCTAGCGGGAGCGTGCAGTTCTTC
TRBV11-3	NA	NA	TRBJ2-7	CASSLTAPYEQYF	TGTGCCAGCAGCTTAACGGCCCCCTACGAGCAGTACTTC
TRBV11-2	many	NA	TRBJ2-1	CASSLHFGEQFF	TGTGCCAGCAGCTTACATTTCGGGGAGCAGTTCTTC
TRBV7-8	NA	NA	TRBJ2-3	CASSPWTSFTDTQYF	TGTGCCAGCAGCCCCTGGACATCTTTCACAGATACGCAGTATTTT
TRBV5-6	many	NA	TRBJ2-6	CASSLALGRGSGANVLTF	TGTGCCAGCAGCTTGGCTTTGGGAAGAGGGTCTGGGGCCAACGTCCTGACTTTC
TRBV5-1	few	NA	TRBJ2-1	CASSVAGNEQFF	TGCGCCAGCAGCGTCGCGGGGAATGAGCAGTTCTTC
TRBV7-2	few	NA	TRBJ1-2	CASSLDAGVNYGYTF	TGTGCCAGCAGCTTAGATGCGGGGGTTAACTATGGCTACACCTTC
TRBV5-1	NA	TRBD2	TRBJ2-1	CASSMGTSGSKNEQFF	TGCGCCAGCAGCATGGGGACTAGCGGGAGTAAGAATGAGCAGTTCTTC
TRBV15	once	NA	TRBJ2-7	CATSRGAAYEQSF	TGTGCCACCAGCAGGGGGGCCGCCTACGAGCAGTCCTTC
TRBV7-9	NA	NA	TRBJ2-2	CASTAPPRGGSTGELFF	TGTGCCAGCACCGCTCCCCCTCGAGGTGGGAGCACCGGGGAGCTGTTTTTT
TRBV6-5	few	NA	TRBJ1-2	CASSYRQGSGYTF	TGTGCCAGCAGTTACCGGCAGGGGTCTGGCTACACCTTC
TRBV18	many	TRBD1	TRBJ1-2	CASSRYGTGKMDYGYTF	TGTGCCAGCTCACGCTACGGGACAGGGAAGATGGACTATGGCTACACCTTC